The 14 T cell receptor beta chains below all came from one sample that was sequenced in a study of T cell repertoires in MIS-A myocarditis. Sequencing was performed with immunoSEQ multiplex PCR; in TCRdb, only in-frame clones are kept and a portion is missing. Of around 10,000 clones detected, around 88% appear once; the ten largest clones hold approximately 2%. The specimen was thoracic lymph node tissue obtained at autopsy. These receptors all stem from a man aged 18 to 29 with fulminant myocarditis from multisystem inflammatory syndrome in adults (MIS-A) after COVID-19.

This clone came up a few times. J is TRBJ2-2 and V is TRBV4-3, with a tentative D call TRBD1 (6 bases). Germline CDR1 and CDR2: LGHNA and YSLEER. The CDR3 covers 15 residues. V lost 2 bases and J 0 bases, leaving 7 bases between the germline ends. The CDR3 loop is CASSQTGTNTGELFF. As DNA, the CDR3 is TGCGCCAGCAGCCAAACAGGGACGAACACCGGGGAGCTGTTTTTT.

This rearrangement joins TRBV6-2 or TRBV6-3 to TRBJ2-7, with 13 bases identical to TRBD2. The V segment lost 4 bases and the J segment 5 bases; nucleotides outside the gene matches: 5. The CDR3 extends over 15 amino acids. Germline CDR1 is MNHEY and CDR2 is SVGEGT. CDR3 bases: TGTGCCAGCAGTTCCCTTACTAGCGGGAGGGACGAGCAGTACTTC. This gives the protein CASSSLTSGRDEQYF.

This chain links TRBV11-2 with TRBJ2-3, with D tentatively TRBD1 (5 bases). This CDR3 contains 15 residues. Germline values: CDR1 SGHAT, CDR2 FQNNGV. The V end lost 0 bases, the J end lost 8 bases, and 15 bases lay between the germline ends. The CDR3 region is CASSLESGFQGTQYF. The CDR3 DNA follows: TGTGCCAGCAGCTTAGAGTCCGGGTTTCAGGGTACGCAGTATTTT.

This chain uses TRBV6-5 with TRBJ1-5; the D is unclear. Germline CDR1 is MNHEY and CDR2 is SVGAGI. V was cut by 6 bases and J by 2 bases, with 8 bases left in between. The CDR3 spans 13 residues. The CDR3: CASSSDRNQPQHF. In DNA, the CDR3 is TGTGCCAGCAGCTCCGATCGCAATCAGCCCCAGCATTTT.

CDR3 DNA sequence: TGTGCCAGCAGCCAATCGGGACTTCTGGCCACCGGGGAGCTGTTTTTT. Residues: CASSQSGLLATGELFF. The genes are TRBV3-1 (or the pseudogene TRBV3-2) and TRBJ2-2; perhaps TRBD2 as D (6 bases). The germline gives CDR1 LGHDT, CDR2 YNNKEL (reference sequence). This CDR3 spans 16 amino acids. Trimming took off 2 bases at V and 4 bases at J, with 14 bases between the two ends.

This chain links TRBV2 with TRBJ1-2; 7 bases are a match to TRBD1. This CDR3 region has 14 residues. V lost 6 bases, J lost 3 bases, and 7 bases stayed unmatched. Germline CDR1 and CDR2: SNHLY and FYNNEI. This chain's CDR3 is CASSTDRIHYGYTF. The CDR3 region has the DNA TGTGCCAGCAGCACGGACAGGATTCACTATGGCTACACCTTC.

The chain joins TRBV9 to TRBJ2-1, with D tentatively TRBD1 or TRBD2 (5 bases each). Germline lookup yields CDR1 SGDLS and CDR2 YYNGEE. This CDR3 spans 13 amino acids. V was clipped by 3 bases and J by 6 bases, with 10 bases between them. DNA for the CDR3: TGTGCCAGCAGCGGGGGGACCACCAATGAGCAGTTCTTC. Protein: CASSGGTTNEQFF.

For the CDR3, the DNA is TGTGCCAGTAGTATAGGAGCAGAACCGGGACTACTTGCGAACACTGAAGCTTTCTTT. It yields the protein CASSIGAEPGLLANTEAFF. The chain carries TRBV19 and TRBJ1-1; D might be TRBD1 (5 bases). Per germline, CDR1 LNHDA and CDR2 SQIVND (reference sequence). CDR3 size: 19 residues. The V and J ends lost 1 base and 1 base respectively, with 22 bases between them.

V is TRBV5-6 and J is TRBJ2-7, with 9 bases lining up with TRBD2. V was clipped by 4 bases and J by 3 bases; unmatched bases: 11. The CDR3 sequence is 16 residues long. Germline CDR1 reads SGHDT; CDR2 reads YYEEEE. The CDR3 coding sequence is TGTGCCAGCAGCCCGGTCGAGTGGCGGGGGGGCTACGAGCAGTACTTC. Its protein product is CASSPVEWRGGYEQYF. The variable domain in full, with the rest retrieved from reference TRBV5-6 and TRBJ2-7, is DAGVTQSPTHLIKTRGQQVTLRCSPKSGHDTVSWYQQALGQGPQFIFQYYEEEERQRGNFPDRFSGHQFPNYSSELNVNALLLGDSALYLCASSPVEWRGGYEQYFGPGTRLTVT.

Only one count was recorded for this clone. This chain connects TRBV11-2 to TRBJ1-1, with D perhaps TRBD1 (5 bases). Per the germline V gene, CDR1 is SGHAT and CDR2 is FQNNGV. The CDR3 length is 15 residues. V lost 10 bases, J lost 3 bases, and 21 bases lay in between. The CDR3 region is CATQNSRVDDTEAFF. Written as DNA, the CDR3 is TGTGCCACCCAAAACTCCAGGGTAGACGACACTGAAGCTTTCTTT.

V usage is TRBV19 and J usage is TRBJ2-5; tentatively, D is TRBD1 or TRBD2 (5 bases each). Between the trimmed V and J ends, which lost 11 bases and 3 bases, there was a span of 31 bases. CDR1 and CDR2 from the germline V gene are LNHDA and SQIVND (reference sequence). The CDR3 is made up of 18 amino acids. As DNA, the CDR3 is TGTGCCCCAATAGCCCACAGTCGGGACCGCTGGGGAGAAGAGACCCAGTACTTC. This sequence encodes CAPIAHSRDRWGEETQYF.

The chain has TRBV6-2 or TRBV6-3 and TRBJ2-2; 8 nucleotides match TRBD1. Germline loops: CDR1 MNHEY, CDR2 SVGEGT. The V and J ends lost 4 bases and 7 bases, in that order; junction bases with no gene match: 11. CDR3 length: 16 residues. The DNA of the CDR3 is TGTGCCAGCAGTTCCCTCAGGGGGCGAGGGAACGGGGAGCTGTTTTTT. Its translation is CASSSLRGRGNGELFF.

This rearrangement joins TRBV28 to TRBJ2-7, with unresolved D. V gave up 2 bases and J gave up 3 bases, with 8 bases separating them. In germline, CDR1 is MDHEN, CDR2 SYDVKM. The CDR3 has 13 amino acids. The CDR3 region is CASSLTDYYEQYF. DNA of the CDR3: TGTGCCAGCAGTTTAACGGATTACTACGAGCAGTACTTC.

V usage is TRBV28 and J usage is TRBJ1-1; 8 nucleotides align to TRBD1. Looked up from germline, CDR1 is MDHEN and CDR2 is SYDVKM. Trimming took 10 bases from V and 8 from J; bases not matched to a gene: 6. This CDR3 has 11 residues. CDR3 sequence: CATRRGPEAFF. CDR3 nucleotide sequence: TGTGCCACCCGCAGGGGGCCAGAAGCTTTCTTT.